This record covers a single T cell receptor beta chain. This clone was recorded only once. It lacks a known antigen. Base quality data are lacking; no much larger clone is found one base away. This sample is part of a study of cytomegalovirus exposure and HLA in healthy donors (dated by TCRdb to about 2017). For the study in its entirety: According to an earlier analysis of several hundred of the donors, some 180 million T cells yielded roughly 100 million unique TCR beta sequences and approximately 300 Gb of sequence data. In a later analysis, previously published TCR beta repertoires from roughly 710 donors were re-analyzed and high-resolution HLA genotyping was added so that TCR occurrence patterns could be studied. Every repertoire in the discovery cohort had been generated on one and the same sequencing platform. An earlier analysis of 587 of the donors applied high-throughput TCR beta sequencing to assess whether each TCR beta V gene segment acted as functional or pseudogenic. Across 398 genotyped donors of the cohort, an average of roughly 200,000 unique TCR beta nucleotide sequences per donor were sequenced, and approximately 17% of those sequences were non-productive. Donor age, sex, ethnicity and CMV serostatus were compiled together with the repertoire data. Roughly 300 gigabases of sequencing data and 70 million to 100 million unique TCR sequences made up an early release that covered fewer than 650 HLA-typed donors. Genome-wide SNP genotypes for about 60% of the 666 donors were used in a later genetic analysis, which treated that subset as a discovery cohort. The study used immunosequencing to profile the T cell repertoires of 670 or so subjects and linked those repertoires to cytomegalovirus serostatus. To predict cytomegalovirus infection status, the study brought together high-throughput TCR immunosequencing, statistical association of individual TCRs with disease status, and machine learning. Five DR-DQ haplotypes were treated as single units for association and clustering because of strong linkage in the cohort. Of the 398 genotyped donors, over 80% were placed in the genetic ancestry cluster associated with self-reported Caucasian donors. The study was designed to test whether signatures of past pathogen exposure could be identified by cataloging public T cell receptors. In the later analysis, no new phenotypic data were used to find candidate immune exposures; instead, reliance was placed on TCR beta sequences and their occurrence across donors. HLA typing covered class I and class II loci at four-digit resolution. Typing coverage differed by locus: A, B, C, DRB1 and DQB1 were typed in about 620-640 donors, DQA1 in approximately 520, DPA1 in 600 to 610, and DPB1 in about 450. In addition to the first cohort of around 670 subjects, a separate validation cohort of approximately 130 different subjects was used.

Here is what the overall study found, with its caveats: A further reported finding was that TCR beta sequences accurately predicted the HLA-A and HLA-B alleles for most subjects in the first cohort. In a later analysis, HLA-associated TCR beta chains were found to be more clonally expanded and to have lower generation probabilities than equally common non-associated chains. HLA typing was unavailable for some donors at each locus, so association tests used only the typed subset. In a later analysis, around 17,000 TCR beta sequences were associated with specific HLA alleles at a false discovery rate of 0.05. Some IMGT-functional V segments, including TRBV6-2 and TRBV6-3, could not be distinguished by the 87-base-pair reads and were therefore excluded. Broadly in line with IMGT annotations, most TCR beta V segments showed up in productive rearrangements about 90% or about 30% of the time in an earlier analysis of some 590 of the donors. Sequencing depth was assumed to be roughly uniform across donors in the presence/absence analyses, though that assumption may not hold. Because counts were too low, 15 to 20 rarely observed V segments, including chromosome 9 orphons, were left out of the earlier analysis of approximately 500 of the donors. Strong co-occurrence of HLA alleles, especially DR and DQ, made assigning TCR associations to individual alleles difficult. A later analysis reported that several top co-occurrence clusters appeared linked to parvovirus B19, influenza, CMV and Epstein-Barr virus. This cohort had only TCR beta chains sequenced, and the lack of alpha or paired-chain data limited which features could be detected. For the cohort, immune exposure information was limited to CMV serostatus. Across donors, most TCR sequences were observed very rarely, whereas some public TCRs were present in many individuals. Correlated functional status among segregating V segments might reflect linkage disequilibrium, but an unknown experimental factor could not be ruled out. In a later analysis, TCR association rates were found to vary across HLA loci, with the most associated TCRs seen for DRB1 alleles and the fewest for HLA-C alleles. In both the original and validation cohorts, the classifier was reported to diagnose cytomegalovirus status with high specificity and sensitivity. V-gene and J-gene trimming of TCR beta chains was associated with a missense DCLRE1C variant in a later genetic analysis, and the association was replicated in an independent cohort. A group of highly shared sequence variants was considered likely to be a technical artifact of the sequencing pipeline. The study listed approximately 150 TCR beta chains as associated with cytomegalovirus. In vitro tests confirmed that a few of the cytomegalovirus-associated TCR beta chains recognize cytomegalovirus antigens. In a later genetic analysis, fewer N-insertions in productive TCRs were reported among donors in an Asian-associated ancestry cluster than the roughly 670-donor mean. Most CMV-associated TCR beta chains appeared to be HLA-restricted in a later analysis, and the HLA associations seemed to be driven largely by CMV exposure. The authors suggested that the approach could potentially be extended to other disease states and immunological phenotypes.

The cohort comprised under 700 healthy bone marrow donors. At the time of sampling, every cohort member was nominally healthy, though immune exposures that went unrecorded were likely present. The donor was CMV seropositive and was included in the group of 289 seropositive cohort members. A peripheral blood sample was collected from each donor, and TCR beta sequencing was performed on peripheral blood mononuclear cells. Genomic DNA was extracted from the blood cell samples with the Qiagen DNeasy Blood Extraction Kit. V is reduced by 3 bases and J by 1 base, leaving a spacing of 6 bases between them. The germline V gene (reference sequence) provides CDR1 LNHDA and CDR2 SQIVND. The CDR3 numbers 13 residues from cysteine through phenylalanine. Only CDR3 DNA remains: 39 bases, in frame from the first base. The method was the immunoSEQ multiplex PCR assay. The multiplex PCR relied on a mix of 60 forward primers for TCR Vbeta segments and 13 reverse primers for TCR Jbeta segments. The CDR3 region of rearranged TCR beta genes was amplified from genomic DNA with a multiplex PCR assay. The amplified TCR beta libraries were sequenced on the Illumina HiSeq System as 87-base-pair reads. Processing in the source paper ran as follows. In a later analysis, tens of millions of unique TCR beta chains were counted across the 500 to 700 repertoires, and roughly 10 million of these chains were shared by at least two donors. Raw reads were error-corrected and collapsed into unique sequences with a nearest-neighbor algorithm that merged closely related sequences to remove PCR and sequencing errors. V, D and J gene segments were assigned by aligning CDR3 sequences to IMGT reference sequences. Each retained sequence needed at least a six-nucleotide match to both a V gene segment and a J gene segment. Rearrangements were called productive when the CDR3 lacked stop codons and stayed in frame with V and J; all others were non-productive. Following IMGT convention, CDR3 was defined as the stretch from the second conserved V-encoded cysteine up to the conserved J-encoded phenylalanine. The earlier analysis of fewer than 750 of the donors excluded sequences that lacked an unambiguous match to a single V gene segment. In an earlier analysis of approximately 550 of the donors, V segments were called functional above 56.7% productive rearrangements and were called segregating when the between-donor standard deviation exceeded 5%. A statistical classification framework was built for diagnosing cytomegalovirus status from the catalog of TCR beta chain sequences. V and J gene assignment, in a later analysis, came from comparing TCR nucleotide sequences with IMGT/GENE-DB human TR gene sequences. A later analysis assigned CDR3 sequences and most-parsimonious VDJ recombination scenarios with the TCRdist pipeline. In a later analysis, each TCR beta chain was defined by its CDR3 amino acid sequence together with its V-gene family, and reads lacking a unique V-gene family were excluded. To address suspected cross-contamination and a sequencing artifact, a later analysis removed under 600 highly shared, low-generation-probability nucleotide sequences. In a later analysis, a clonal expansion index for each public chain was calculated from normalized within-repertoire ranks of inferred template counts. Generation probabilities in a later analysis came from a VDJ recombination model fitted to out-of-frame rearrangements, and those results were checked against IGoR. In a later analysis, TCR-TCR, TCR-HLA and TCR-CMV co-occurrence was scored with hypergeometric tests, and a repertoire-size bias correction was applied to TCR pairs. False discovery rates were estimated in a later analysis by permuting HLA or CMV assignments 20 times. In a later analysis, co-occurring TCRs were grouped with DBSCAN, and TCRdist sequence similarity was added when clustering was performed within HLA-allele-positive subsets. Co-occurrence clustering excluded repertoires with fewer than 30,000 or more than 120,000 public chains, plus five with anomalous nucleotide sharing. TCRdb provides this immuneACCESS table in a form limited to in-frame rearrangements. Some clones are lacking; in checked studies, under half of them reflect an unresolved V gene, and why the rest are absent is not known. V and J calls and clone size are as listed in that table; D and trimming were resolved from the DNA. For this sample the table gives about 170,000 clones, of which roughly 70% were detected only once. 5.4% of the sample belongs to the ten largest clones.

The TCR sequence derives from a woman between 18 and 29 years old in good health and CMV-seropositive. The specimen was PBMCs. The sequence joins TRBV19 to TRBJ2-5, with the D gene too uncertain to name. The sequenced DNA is TGTGCCAGTAGTATTGAGTTCCAAGAGACCCAGTACTTC. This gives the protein CASSIEFQETQYF.